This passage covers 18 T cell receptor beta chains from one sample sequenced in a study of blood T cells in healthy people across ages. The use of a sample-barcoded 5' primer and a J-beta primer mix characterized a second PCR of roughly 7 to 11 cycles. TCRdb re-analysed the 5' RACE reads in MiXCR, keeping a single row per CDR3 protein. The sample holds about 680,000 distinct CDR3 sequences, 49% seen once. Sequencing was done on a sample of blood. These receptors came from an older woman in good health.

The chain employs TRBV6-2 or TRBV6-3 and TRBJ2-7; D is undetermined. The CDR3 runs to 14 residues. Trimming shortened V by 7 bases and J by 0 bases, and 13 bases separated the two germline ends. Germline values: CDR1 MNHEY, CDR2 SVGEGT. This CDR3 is CASTKTTLSYEQYF. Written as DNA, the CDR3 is TGTGCCAGCACCAAGACGACGCTCTCCTACGAGCAGTACTTC.

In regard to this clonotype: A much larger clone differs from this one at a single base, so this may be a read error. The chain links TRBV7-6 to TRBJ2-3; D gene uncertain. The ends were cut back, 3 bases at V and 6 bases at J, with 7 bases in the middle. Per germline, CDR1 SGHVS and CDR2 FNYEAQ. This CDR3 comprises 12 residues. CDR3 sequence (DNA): TGTGCCAGCAGCTTTGGGATGGATACGCAGTATTTT. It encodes CASSFGMDTQYF.

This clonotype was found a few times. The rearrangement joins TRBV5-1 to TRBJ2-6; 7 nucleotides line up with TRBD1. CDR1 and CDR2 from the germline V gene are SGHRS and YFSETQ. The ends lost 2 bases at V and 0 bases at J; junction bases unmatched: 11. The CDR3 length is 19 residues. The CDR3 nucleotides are TGCGCCAGCAGCTTTTCTCACAGGGGCCAATCCTCTGGGGCCAACGTCCTGACTTTC. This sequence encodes CASSFSHRGQSSGANVLTF. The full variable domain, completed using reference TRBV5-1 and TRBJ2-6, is KAGVTQTPRYLIKTRGQQVTLSCSPISGHRSVSWYQQTPGQGLQFLFEYFSETQRNKGNFPGRFSGRQFSNSRSEMNVSTLELGDSALYLCASSFSHRGQSSGANVLTFGAGSRLTVL.

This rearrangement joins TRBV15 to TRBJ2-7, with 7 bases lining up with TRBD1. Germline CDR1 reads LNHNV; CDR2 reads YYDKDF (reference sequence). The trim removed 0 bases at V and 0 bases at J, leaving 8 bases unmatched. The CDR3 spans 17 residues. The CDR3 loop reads CATSREEVGGASYEQYF. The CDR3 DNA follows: TGTGCCACCAGCAGAGAAGAGGTAGGGGGCGCCTCCTACGAGCAGTACTTC. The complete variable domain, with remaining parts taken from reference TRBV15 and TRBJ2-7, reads DAMVIQNPRYQVTQFGKPVTLSCSQTLNHNVMYWYQQKSSQAPKLLFHYYDKDFNNEADTPDNFQSRRPNTSFCFLDIRSPGLGDTAMYLCATSREEVGGASYEQYFGPGTRLTVT.

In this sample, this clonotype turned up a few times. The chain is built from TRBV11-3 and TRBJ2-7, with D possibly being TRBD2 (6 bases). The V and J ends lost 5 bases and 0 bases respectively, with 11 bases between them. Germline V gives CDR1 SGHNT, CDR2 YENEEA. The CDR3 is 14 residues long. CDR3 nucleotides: TGTGCCAGCAGCCCCAGGACTAACTCCTACGAGCAGTACTTC. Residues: CASSPRTNSYEQYF.

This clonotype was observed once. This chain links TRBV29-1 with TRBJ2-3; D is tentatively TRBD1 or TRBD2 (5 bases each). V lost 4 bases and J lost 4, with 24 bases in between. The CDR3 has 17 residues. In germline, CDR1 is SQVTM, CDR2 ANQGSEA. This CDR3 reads CSVVGEGIKGTPDTQYF. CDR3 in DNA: TGCAGCGTTGTTGGCGAGGGGATCAAAGGGACCCCAGATACGCAGTATTTT.

CDR3 in amino acids: CASSALSTDTQYF. CDR3 nucleotides: TGTGCCAGCAGTGCCCTTAGCACAGATACGCAGTATTTT. The J gene is TRBJ2-3, the V gene TRBV28; D remains ambiguous. Germline V gene lookup returns CDR1 MDHEN and CDR2 SYDVKM. CDR3 length: 13 amino acids. The V gene lost 5 bases and the J gene lost 0 bases, with 6 bases spanning the gap.

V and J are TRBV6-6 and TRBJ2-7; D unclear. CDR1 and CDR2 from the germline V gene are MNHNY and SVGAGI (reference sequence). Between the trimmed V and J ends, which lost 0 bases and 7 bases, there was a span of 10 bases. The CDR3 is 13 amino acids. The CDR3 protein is CASSYSTDGEQYF. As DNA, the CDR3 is TGTGCCAGCAGTTACTCTACAGATGGTGAGCAGTACTTC.

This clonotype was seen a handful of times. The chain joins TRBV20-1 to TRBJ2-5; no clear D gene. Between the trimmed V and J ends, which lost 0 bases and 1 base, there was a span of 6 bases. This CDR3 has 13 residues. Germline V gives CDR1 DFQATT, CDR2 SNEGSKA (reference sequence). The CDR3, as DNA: TGCAGTGCTAGAGAGCTATCCCAAGAGACCCAGTACTTC. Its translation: CSARELSQETQYF.

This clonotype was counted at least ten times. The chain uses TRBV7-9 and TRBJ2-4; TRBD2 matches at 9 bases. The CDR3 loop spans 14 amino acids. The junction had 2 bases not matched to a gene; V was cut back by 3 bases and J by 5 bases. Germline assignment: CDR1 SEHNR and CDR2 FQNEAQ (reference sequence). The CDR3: CASSFGTSQNIQYF. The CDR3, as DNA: TGTGCCAGCAGCTTTGGGACTAGCCAAAACATTCAGTACTTC.

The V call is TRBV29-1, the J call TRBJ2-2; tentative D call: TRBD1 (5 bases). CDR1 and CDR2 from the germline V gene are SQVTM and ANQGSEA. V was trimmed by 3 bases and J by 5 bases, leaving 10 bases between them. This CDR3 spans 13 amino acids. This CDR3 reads CSVDRAGTGELFF. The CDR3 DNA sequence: TGCAGCGTTGACAGGGCAGGGACCGGGGAGCTGTTTTTT.

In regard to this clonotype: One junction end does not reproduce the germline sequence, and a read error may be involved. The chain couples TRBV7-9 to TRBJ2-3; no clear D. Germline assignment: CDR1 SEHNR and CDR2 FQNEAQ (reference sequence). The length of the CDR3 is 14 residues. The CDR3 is CTSSLAPLSETQYF. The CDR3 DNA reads TGTACCAGCAGCTTAGCCCCACTCTCAGAGACGCAGTATTTT.

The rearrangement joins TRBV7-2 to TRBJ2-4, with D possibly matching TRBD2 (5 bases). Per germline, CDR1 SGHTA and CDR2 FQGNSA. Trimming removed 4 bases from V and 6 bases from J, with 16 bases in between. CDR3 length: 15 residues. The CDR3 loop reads CASSSAGNGRNIQYF. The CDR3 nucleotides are TGTGCCAGCAGCTCCGCCGGGAACGGACGAAACATTCAGTACTTC.

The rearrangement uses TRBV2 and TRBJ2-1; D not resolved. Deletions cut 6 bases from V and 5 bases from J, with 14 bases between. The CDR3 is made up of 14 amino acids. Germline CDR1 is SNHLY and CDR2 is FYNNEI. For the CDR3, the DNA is TGTGCCAGCAGCGAAACGCGGCAGCACAATGAGCAGTTCTTC. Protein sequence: CASSETRQHNEQFF.

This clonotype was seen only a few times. The CDR3 DNA is TGTGCCAGCCGTCGACTAGCGACAGATACGCAGTATTTT. This gives the protein CASRRLATDTQYF. The chain carries TRBV11-2 and TRBJ2-3; TRBD2 matches 8 bases. Trimming cost V 8 bases and J 3 bases; bases outside gene matches: 4. The CDR3 sequence is 13 residues long. Germline V gene lookup returns CDR1 SGHAT and CDR2 FQNNGV.

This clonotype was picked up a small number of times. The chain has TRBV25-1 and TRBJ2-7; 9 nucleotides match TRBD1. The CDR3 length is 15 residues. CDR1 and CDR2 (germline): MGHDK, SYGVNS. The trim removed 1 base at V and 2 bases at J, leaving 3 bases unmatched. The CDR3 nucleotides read TGTGCCAGCAGTGAATGGCGACAGGGGGCCTACGAGCAGTACTTC. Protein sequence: CASSEWRQGAYEQYF.

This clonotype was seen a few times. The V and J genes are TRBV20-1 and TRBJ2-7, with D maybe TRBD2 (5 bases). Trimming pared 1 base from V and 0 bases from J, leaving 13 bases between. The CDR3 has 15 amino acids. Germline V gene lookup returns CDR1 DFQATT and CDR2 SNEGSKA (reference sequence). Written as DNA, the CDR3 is TGCAGTGCTAGAGGCCTAGCAGTCAGCTCCTACGAGCAGTACTTC. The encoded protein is CSARGLAVSSYEQYF.

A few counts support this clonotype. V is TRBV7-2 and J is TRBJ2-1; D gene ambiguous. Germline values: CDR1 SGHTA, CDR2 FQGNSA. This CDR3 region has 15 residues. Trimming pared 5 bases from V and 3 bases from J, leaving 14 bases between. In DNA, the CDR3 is TGTGCCAGCAGCCCGGACCCCCCAGGCTACAATGAGCAGTTCTTC. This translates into CASSPDPPGYNEQFF.